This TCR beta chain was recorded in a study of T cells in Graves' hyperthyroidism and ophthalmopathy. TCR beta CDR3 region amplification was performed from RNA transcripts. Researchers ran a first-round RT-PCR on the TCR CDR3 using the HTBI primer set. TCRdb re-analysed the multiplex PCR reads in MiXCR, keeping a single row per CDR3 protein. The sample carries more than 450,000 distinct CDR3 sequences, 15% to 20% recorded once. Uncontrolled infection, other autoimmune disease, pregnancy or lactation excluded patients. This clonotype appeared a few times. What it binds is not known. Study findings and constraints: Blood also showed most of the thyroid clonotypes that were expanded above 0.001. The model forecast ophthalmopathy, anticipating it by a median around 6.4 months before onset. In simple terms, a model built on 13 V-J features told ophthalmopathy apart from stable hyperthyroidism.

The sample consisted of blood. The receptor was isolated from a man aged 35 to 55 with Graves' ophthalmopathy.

CDR3 nucleotide sequence: TGTGCCAGCAGCGTATACGGGACAGGGCGCGCTAATGAAAAACTGTTTTTT. Amino acid sequence: CASSVYGTGRANEKLFF. This chain links TRBV9 with TRBJ1-4, with 9 bases aligning to TRBD1. V was pared by 1 base and J by 3 bases, with 7 bases of the junction left unmatched. CDR1 and CDR2 from the germline V gene are SGDLS and YYNGEE. There are 17 residues in the CDR3.